Below are 26 T cell receptor beta chains sequenced from a single sample in a study of PD-L1 blockade in urothelial cancer. Method: immunoSEQ multiplex PCR; TCRdb's copy keeps in-frame clones and lacks some. The data show some 71,000 clones, with approximately 86% seen just once and 6.5% to 8% held by the top ten. Time point given: pretreatment peripheral blood. Sequencing was performed on PBMCs, taken around atezolizumab (anti-PD-L1) treatment. Receptors were obtained from a man between 35 and 55 years old with urothelial cancer.

The chain carries TRBV9 and TRBJ2-1, with 10 bases that match TRBD2. The CDR3 extends over 12 amino acids. In germline, CDR1 is SGDLS, CDR2 YYNGEE. CDR3 coding DNA: TGTGCAAGTCAGCGGGAGGGGTATGAGCAGTTCTTC. It encodes CASQREGYEQFF.

This clone was observed a single time. The chain uses TRBV10-2 and TRBJ2-1, with 10 bases identical to TRBD2. Looked up from germline, CDR1 is WSHSY and CDR2 is SAAADI. The CDR3 has 15 residues. J was trimmed by 8 bases and V by 4 bases; bases with no gene match: 8. In nucleotides, the CDR3 is TGCGCCAGCAGTGCGAACCTAGCGGGAGCCTATGAGCAGTTCTTC. This gives the protein CASSANLAGAYEQFF.

V usage is TRBV4-2 and J usage is TRBJ2-1; D not resolved. Germline lookup yields CDR1 LGHNA and CDR2 YNFKEQ. Trimming took off 2 bases at V and 0 bases at J, with 8 bases between the two ends. This CDR3 is built from 15 residues. The CDR3: CASSQPDSSYNEQFF. CDR3 DNA: TGTGCCAGCAGCCAACCTGACTCCTCCTACAATGAGCAGTTCTTC.

CDR3 in amino acids: CASSFYPPAGGRNEQFF. As DNA, the CDR3 is TGTGCCAGCAGTTTTTATCCCCCAGCGGGAGGTAGGAATGAGCAGTTCTTC. The chain couples TRBV27 to TRBJ2-1; 9 nucleotides line up with TRBD2. Trimming removed 3 bases from V and 7 bases from J; junction bases left unmatched: 13. Looked up from germline, CDR1 is MNHEY and CDR2 is SMNVEV (reference sequence). The CDR3 length is 17 residues.

V usage is TRBV4-1 and J usage is TRBJ1-1, with 9 bases identical to TRBD1. V lost 2 bases and J lost 2; bases outside the gene matches: 12. This CDR3 is 18 amino acids long. CDR1 and CDR2 from the germline V gene are MGHRA and YSYEKL. CDR3 nucleotide sequence: TGCGCCAGCAGCCAAACGCTCGGGACAGGGAACTTCAACACTGAAGCTTTCTTT. It specifies CASSQTLGTGNFNTEAFF.

V gene TRBV5-6 combines with J gene TRBJ2-1, with D perhaps matching TRBD1 (6 bases). This CDR3 has 17 residues. V lost 5 bases, J lost 4 bases, and 22 bases lay in between. Germline assignment: CDR1 SGHDT and CDR2 YYEEEE. The CDR3 loop is CASSFGLGGVLYNEQFF. In DNA form, the CDR3 reads TGTGCCAGCAGTTTTGGTTTAGGGGGAGTTTTGTACAATGAGCAGTTCTTC. Full variable domain (rest looked up from reference TRBV5-6 and TRBJ2-1): DAGVTQSPTHLIKTRGQQVTLRCSPKSGHDTVSWYQQALGQGPQFIFQYYEEEERQRGNFPDRFSGHQFPNYSSELNVNALLLGDSALYLCASSFGLGGVLYNEQFFGPGTRLTVL.

The table lists this clone with a count of one. The chain joins TRBV15 to TRBJ2-7, with TRBD1 matching over 9 bases. This CDR3 comprises 13 residues. Germline V CDR1 and CDR2: LNHNV, YYDKDF (reference sequence). The junction had 5 bases not matched to a gene; V was cut back by 5 bases and J by 6 bases. CDR3 coding DNA: TGTGCCACCAGCCGGGACAGGGTAGGCGAGCAGTACTTC. Translating it yields CATSRDRVGEQYF.

This clone was detected a few times. The chain uses TRBV7-6 and TRBJ2-1, with 9 positions matching TRBD2. This CDR3 contains 15 residues. The V gene's germline CDR1 is SGHVS and CDR2 FNYEAQ. V dropped 5 bases and J dropped 9; count of bases not matched to a gene: 11. CDR3 sequence (DNA): TGTGCCAGCAGCCAGGGGGGACTAGCTCTGGGTGAGCAGTTCTTC. Protein product: CASSQGGLALGEQFF.

This clone was counted a single time. The V gene is TRBV27, the J gene TRBJ2-7; tentative D call: TRBD2 (6 bases). V lost 4 bases to trimming and J lost 3 bases, with 16 bases between them. The CDR3 runs to 15 residues. The germline V gene encodes CDR1 MNHEY and CDR2 SMNVEV (reference sequence). DNA of the CDR3: TGTGCCAGCAGTTACTCACTAGGGGAGGTCTACGAGCAGTACTTC. This translates into CASSYSLGEVYEQYF.

The chain links TRBV4-3 to TRBJ1-2; TRBD1 matches 10 bases. V lost 3 bases, J lost 8 bases, and 18 bases stayed unmatched. Germline loops: CDR1 LGHNA, CDR2 YSLEER. This CDR3 region has 18 residues. This CDR3 is CASSQFPDARTGGYGYTF. DNA for the CDR3: TGCGCCAGCAGCCAGTTTCCCGACGCCCGGACAGGGGGATACGGCTACACCTTC.

This clone was observed a handful of times. V and J are TRBV2 and TRBJ2-6, with D uncertain. This CDR3 is 15 amino acids long. CDR1 is SNHLY and CDR2 is FYNNEI in the germline V gene. Trimming cost V 4 bases and J 0 bases, with 7 bases left between them. CDR3 residues: CASSGSGSGANVLTF. CDR3 nucleotides: TGTGCCAGCAGTGGGTCCGGCTCTGGGGCCAACGTCCTGACTTTC.

The chain couples TRBV15 to TRBJ1-2; no definite D call. With 9 bases removed from V and 5 bases from J, the gap between germline ends came to 16 bases. The CDR3 has 13 residues. Germline V gene data show CDR1 as LNHNV and CDR2 as YYDKDF (reference sequence). The CDR3 DNA sequence: TGTGCCACGTCGGCAGAGAAGGAGTATGGCTACACCTTC. Translation gives CATSAEKEYGYTF.

The CDR3: CASSSGQGAGNTIYF. The CDR3 DNA is TGTGCCAGCAGCTCCGGGCAGGGGGCTGGAAACACCATATATTTT. The J gene is TRBJ1-3, the V gene TRBV28; TRBD1 agrees at 7 bases. The germline V gene has CDR1 MDHEN and CDR2 SYDVKM. Unmatched junction bases numbered 7, after V lost 6 bases and J lost 2 bases. The CDR3 length is 15 residues.

V and J are TRBV10-3 and TRBJ2-1; 7 positions agree with TRBD2. V shed 6 bases, J shed 7 bases, and the junction held 12 bases outside the gene matches. The CDR3 is 15 residues long. Germline values: CDR1 ENHRY, CDR2 SYGVKD. CDR3 sequence reads: CAIRTGEGLMNEQFF. The CDR3 DNA follows: TGTGCCATCAGGACGGGGGAGGGCCTTATGAATGAGCAGTTCTTC.

The gene calls are TRBV7-8 and TRBJ1-5; 7 bases are a match to TRBD1. This CDR3 has 16 residues. Unmatched junction bases numbered 2, after V lost 0 bases and J lost 0 bases. CDR1 is SGHVS and CDR2 is FQNEAQ in the germline V gene. The CDR3 sequence is CASSLATGSSNQPQHF. Here the CDR3 DNA reads TGTGCCAGCAGCTTAGCGACAGGGAGTAGCAATCAGCCCCAGCATTTT.

The J gene is TRBJ1-1, the V gene TRBV19, with D possibly being TRBD1 (5 bases). The CDR3 runs 13 residues. V lost 5 bases and J 0 bases, leaving 7 bases between the germline ends. Germline lookup yields CDR1 LNHDA and CDR2 SQIVND (reference sequence). The CDR3 loop is CASSATVNTEAFF. CDR3 in DNA: TGTGCCAGTAGTGCGACAGTGAACACTGAAGCTTTCTTT.

The rearrangement links TRBV19 to TRBJ2-1; D is perhaps TRBD1 (5 bases). Trimming shortened V by 5 bases and J by 2 bases, and 13 bases separated the two germline ends. Germline CDR1 LNHDA, CDR2 SQIVND (reference sequence). The CDR3 loop spans 15 amino acids. In DNA form, the CDR3 reads TGTGCCAGTAGTTTTCAGGGAACAACCTACAATGAGCAGTTCTTC. Amino acid sequence: CASSFQGTTYNEQFF.

The V call is TRBV30, the J call TRBJ2-2; 7 bases are shared with TRBD1. The CDR3 sequence is 13 residues long. The germline gives CDR1 GTSNPN, CDR2 SVGIG (reference sequence). V gave up 4 bases and J gave up 8 bases; unmatched junction bases: 7. The CDR3, as DNA: TGTGCCTGGAAGGGACAGTCCCCTGGGGAGCTGTTTTTT. Translated: CAWKGQSPGELFF.

This rearrangement joins TRBV11-2 to TRBJ2-2; 10 bases map to TRBD2. J was trimmed by 7 bases and V by 5 bases; bases with no gene match: 7. This CDR3 is built from 15 residues. The germline CDR1 and CDR2 sequences are SGHAT and FQNNGV. CDR3 in DNA: TGTGCCAGCAGCCGACTAGCGGGTTTCTACGGGGAGCTGTTTTTT. Its translation is CASSRLAGFYGELFF.

This clone was counted a few times. The rearrangement uses TRBV11-1 and TRBJ1-1; 9 bases agree with TRBD1. CDR1 and CDR2 (germline): SGHAT, FQDESV (reference sequence). CDR3 length: 16 amino acids. The trim removed 2 bases at V and 5 bases at J, leaving 9 bases unmatched. CDR3 DNA sequence: TGTGCCAGCAGCTTATCCGGGACAGGGTTGAGGACTGAAGCTTTCTTT. This translates into CASSLSGTGLRTEAFF.

The chain uses TRBV4-1 and TRBJ2-7; 9 nucleotides align to TRBD2. The ends lost 2 bases at V and 0 bases at J; junction bases unmatched: 8. CDR1 is MGHRA and CDR2 is YSYEKL in the germline V gene. The CDR3 spans 17 residues. The CDR3 protein is CASSQPSLAGSSYEQYF. The CDR3 nucleotides read TGCGCCAGCAGCCAACCATCTCTAGCGGGGAGCTCCTACGAGCAGTACTTC.

The chain uses TRBV2 and TRBJ1-1, with no clear D. CDR1 is SNHLY and CDR2 is FYNNEI in the germline V gene. CDR3 length: 14 amino acids. Trimming shortened V by 1 base and J by 1 base, and 7 bases separated the two germline ends. The CDR3 here is CASSEGRWNTEAFF. For the CDR3, the DNA is TGTGCCAGCAGTGAAGGTCGGTGGAACACTGAAGCTTTCTTT.

For the CDR3, the DNA is TGTGCCAGCAGCGCACACCACGAGGGAGGCTACACCTTC. Protein product: CASSAHHEGGYTF. The chain links TRBV9 to TRBJ1-2; D uncertain. V shed 3 bases and J shed 8 bases, with 14 bases lying between them. Germline V gives CDR1 SGDLS, CDR2 YYNGEE. The CDR3 has 13 amino acids.

CDR3 DNA sequence: TGTGCCTCCTCAGGATTTCGTGGGAATGAGCAGTTCTTC. It translates to CASSGFRGNEQFF. V is TRBV30 and J is TRBJ2-1, with D unresolved. The CDR3 spans 13 residues. Germline-derived CDR1 and CDR2 are GTSNPN and SVGIG (reference sequence). The V gene lost 7 bases and the J gene lost 7 bases, with 17 bases spanning the gap.

The chain is built from TRBV6-5 and TRBJ1-4, with no clear D. This CDR3 contains 14 residues. Trimming stripped 3 bases from V and 2 bases from J, with 7 bases between. Germline loops: CDR1 MNHEY, CDR2 SVGAGI. The DNA for the CDR3 is TGTGCCAGCAGTTATTCGGGGACTAATGAAAAACTGTTTTTT. Amino acid sequence: CASSYSGTNEKLFF.

This chain uses TRBV28 with TRBJ1-1; D may be TRBD1 (5 bases). CDR1 MDHEN and CDR2 SYDVKM come from the germline V gene. Trimming cost V 6 bases and J 6 bases, with 17 bases left between them. The CDR3 loop spans 14 amino acids. CDR3 in DNA: TGTGCCAGCAGCCCGATGGGTGGGGCATCTGAAGCTTTCTTT. Translated: CASSPMGGASEAFF.